A selection of T cell receptor beta chains follows, all from one sample in a study of CD8 T cells in Susac syndrome. TCRdb reprocessed the immunoSEQ multiplex PCR reads with MiXCR, giving one entry per CDR3 protein. Of around 200,000 distinct CDR3 sequences in the sample, nearly 97% were seen once. The specimen was CD4+ T cells from PBMCs. These receptors came from a human donor with multiple sclerosis. CDR3s include the opening cysteine and the closing phenylalanine or tryptophan. D genes are given only for firm matches. Size is stated for part of the rows, as once, few or many counts, or as a class when the clone is expanded.

j_gene,d_gene,v_gene,abundance,CDR3nt,CDR3aa
TRBJ2-7,TRBD2,TRBV30,.,TGTGCCTGGAGACCTGTGGCGGGGGGGCGGAACGAGCAGTACTTC,CAWRPVAGGRNEQYF
TRBJ1-1,.,TRBV10-3,.,TGTGCCATCAAGAAGGGGATGAACACTGAAGCTTTCTTT,CAIKKGMNTEAFF
TRBJ2-1,.,TRBV11-2,.,TGTGCCAGCAGCCTAATGAGCAACCGGGCCGCGAACTCAAGGTACAATGAGCAGTTCTTC,CASSLMSNRAANSRYNEQFF
TRBJ2-7,.,TRBV28,once,TGTGCCAGCAGCTTGTCGGGTTCCACGTCCTACGAGCAGTACTTC,CASSLSGSTSYEQYF
TRBJ2-7,.,TRBV6-5,.,TGTGCCAGCAGTTACAACAGGGCAATGGACGAGCAGTACTTC,CASSYNRAMDEQYF
TRBJ2-7,.,TRBV2,.,TGTGCCAGCAGTCCTAGCGAGACAGGAGCACAGTACTTC,CASSPSETGAQYF
TRBJ1-3,.,TRBV7-2,once,TGTGCCAGCAGCGGGGGCACGCGCGGAAACACCATATATTTT,CASSGGTRGNTIYF
TRBJ1-2,.,TRBV5-1,once,TGCGCCAGCAGCTTGGACACCGGAGGAACAAACTATGGCTACACCTTC,CASSLDTGGTNYGYTF
TRBJ2-7,TRBD1,TRBV7-6,once,TGTGCCAGCAGCTTAGAAGGTCCCTGGGGGACAGGCGTTTACGAGCAGTACTTC,CASSLEGPWGTGVYEQYF
TRBJ2-5,.,TRBV6-2/TRBV6-3,.,TGTGCCAGCAGTGCCCGGAAGGCTCAAGAGACCCAGTACTTC,CASSARKAQETQYF
TRBJ2-2,.,TRBV20-1,.,TGCAGTGCTAGAGGTTTTGCAAGGGGCGAAGATAACACCGGGGAGCTGTTTTTT,CSARGFARGEDNTGELFF
TRBJ1-5,TRBD1,TRBV20-1,.,TGCAGTGCTAGGTCTAACAGGGGGCGGCCCCAGCATTTT,CSARSNRGRPQHF
TRBJ2-5,.,TRBV7-2,.,TGTGCCAGCAGCTTCGACGGCGCGGATACCCAGTACTTC,CASSFDGADTQYF
TRBJ1-1,TRBD1,TRBV30,few,TGTGCCTGGAGTGTACACACAGGGGTTGAAGCTTTCTTT,CAWSVHTGVEAFF
TRBJ2-5,TRBD2,TRBV9,.,TGTGCCAGCAGCGTAGCTGCTAGCGGGGTACAAGAGACCCAGTACTTC,CASSVAASGVQETQYF
TRBJ2-7,.,TRBV12-5,.,TGTGCTAGTGGTCGCGAAGGGGGCGAGCAGTACTTC,CASGREGGEQYF
TRBJ1-5,.,TRBV7-2,few,TGTGCCAGCAGTCCCGGGGATCAGCCCCAGCATTTT,CASSPGDQPQHF
TRBJ2-5,TRBD2,TRBV5-4,.,TGTGCCAGCAGCGCGGGGGGGGATCCCGAGACCCAGTACTTC,CASSAGGDPETQYF
TRBJ2-7,.,TRBV5-1,.,TGCGCCAGCCGGGGTTACACCTCCTACGAGCAGTACTTC,CASRGYTSYEQYF
TRBJ1-1,.,TRBV25-1,.,TGTGCCAGCAGTGAATTTCAGAAGAACACTGAAGCTTTCTTT,CASSEFQKNTEAFF
TRBJ1-6,.,TRBV5-4,.,TGTGCCAGCAGCCGCCCAGGTGCTGATTCACCCCTCCACTTT,CASSRPGADSPLHF
TRBJ1-1,.,TRBV6-6,.,TGTGCCAGCAGTTACCTCAAAGGGGCGGTCGACACTGAAGCTTTCTTT,CASSYLKGAVDTEAFF
TRBJ2-1,.,TRBV14,.,TGTGCCAGCAGACTGGGGGATAGCTCCTACAATGAGCAGTTCTTC,CASRLGDSSYNEQFF
TRBJ2-1,TRBD2,TRBV7-2,.,TGTGCCAGCAGCCCCCTTCTAGCGGGGGAGGACGAGCAGTTCTTC,CASSPLLAGEDEQFF
TRBJ1-1,TRBD1,TRBV3-1,.,TGTGCCAGCAGCCAAGGGGGGACAGGAAGGGTAGCTTTCTTT,CASSQGGTGRVAFF
TRBJ1-1,TRBD1,TRBV5-1,.,TGCGCCAGCAGCTTACTCGGACAGGGGCTATTGAACACTGAAGCTTTCTTT,CASSLLGQGLLNTEAFF
TRBJ1-4,TRBD1,TRBV29-1,.,TGCAGCGCCAGACAGGGGTCGGCAACTAATGAAAAACTGTTTTTT,CSARQGSATNEKLFF
TRBJ2-7,.,TRBV30,.,TGTGCCTGGAGTAAAAAAGGGGTTTACGAGCAGTACTTC,CAWSKKGVYEQYF
TRBJ1-2,.,TRBV30,.,TGTGCCTGGAGAGGGTATCAGGGCTACACCTTC,CAWRGYQGYTF
TRBJ1-2,.,TRBV20-1,once,TGCAGTGTTCCGGGGGTTGCCTATGGCTACACCTTC,CSVPGVAYGYTF
TRBJ2-2,.,TRBV3-1,.,TGTGCCAGCAGCCAAGATACGGTGAACACCGGGGAGCTGTTTTTT,CASSQDTVNTGELFF
TRBJ1-5,.,TRBV29-1,.,TGCAGCGTTGCCGGGGGATACAATCAGCCCCAGCATTTT,CSVAGGYNQPQHF
TRBJ2-7,.,TRBV6-6,.,TGTGCCAGCAGTTACTTCCCCGGAGAGCAGTACTTC,CASSYFPGEQYF
TRBJ1-1,TRBD1,TRBV5-1,.,TGCGCCAGCTGGGGACAGCCAGGCATGAACACTGAAGCTTTCTTT,CASWGQPGMNTEAFF
TRBJ2-3,.,TRBV20-1,.,TGCAGTTCCCCGACCGGCGGGGATACGCAGTATTTT,CSSPTGGDTQYF
TRBJ1-6,TRBD1,TRBV7-3,.,TGTGCCAGCAGCACTGGACAGGGCGGATCACCCCTCCACTTT,CASSTGQGGSPLHF
TRBJ1-5,.,TRBV18,.,TGTGCCAGCTCACCACTGGGGAGTCAGCCCCAGCATTTT,CASSPLGSQPQHF
TRBJ1-1,TRBD1,TRBV29-1,.,TGCAGCGTCGCGGGGACAGGGTCATTATTTCACACTGAAGCTTTCTTT,CSVAGTGSLFHTEAFF
TRBJ2-7,TRBD1,TRBV7-2,.,TGTGCCAGCAGCTTAGCGAACAGGGGCTACGAGCAGTACTTC,CASSLANRGYEQYF
TRBJ2-1,.,TRBV4-3,.,TGCGCCAGCAGCCAAGGCCGGGGCCCCCCGTACAATGAGCAGTTCTTC,CASSQGRGPPYNEQFF
TRBJ2-5,TRBD1,TRBV20-1,.,TGCAGTGCTACCGGGACAGTTTTACAAGAGACCCAGTACTTC,CSATGTVLQETQYF
TRBJ2-7,TRBD2,TRBV20-1,.,TGCAGTGCTAGCGGGGGGGCCAGCTCCGAGCAGTACTTC,CSASGGASSEQYF
TRBJ2-1,.,TRBV6-2/TRBV6-3,.,TGTGCCAGCAGCCTACAGGCAAGCTCCTACAATGAGCAGTTCTTC,CASSLQASSYNEQFF
TRBJ2-2,TRBD1,TRBV3-1,.,TGTGCCAGCAGCCTTCGGACAGGGGTAAACACCGGGGAGCTGTTTTTT,CASSLRTGVNTGELFF
TRBJ1-2,TRBD1,TRBV29-1,once,TGCAGCGTTCGACAGGGAGCGAAGAGTGGCTACACCTTC,CSVRQGAKSGYTF
TRBJ2-5,.,TRBV12-3/TRBV12-4,.,TGTGCCAGCAGTTTTGAGGGGATGGGGGAGACCCAGTACTTC,CASSFEGMGETQYF
TRBJ2-7,TRBD1,TRBV5-1,.,TGCGCCAGCAGCCCCCATGGACGACAGGGCCCCTACGAGCAGTACTTC,CASSPHGRQGPYEQYF
TRBJ2-3,.,TRBV20-1,.,TGCAGTGCGGCTGGTGGAACAGATACGCAGTATTTT,CSAAGGTDTQYF
TRBJ1-4,TRBD1,TRBV7-2,.,TGTGCCAGCAGCTTAGTTTGGGACAGAAATGAAAAACTGTTTTTT,CASSLVWDRNEKLFF
TRBJ1-4,.,TRBV7-9,.,TGTGCCAGCACCTCAAGGGGTGAAAAACTGTTTTTT,CASTSRGEKLFF